This entry is about one TCR beta chain. Repertoires were generated with immunoSEQ multiplex PCR, while TCRdb's copy carries only in-frame clones and drops some. The data hold roughly 520,000 clones, with around 95% observed a single time. V was shortened by 5 bases and J by 4 bases, with 6 bases between the two germline ends. The germline CDR1 and CDR2 sequences are MNHNY and SVGAGI (reference sequence). The CDR3 is 11 residues long. The data originate from a study of shared clonotypes between healthy human individuals. Healthy adults negative for HIV, lacking recent acute infections or vaccinations, served as donors.

The chain carries TRBV6-6 and TRBJ2-7; D unresolved. The sample was naive CD4+ T cells sorted from blood. Sample subset: CD45RA+ positively selected. This clonotype originated in a woman aged 25-40 years in good health. CDR3 nucleotide sequence: TGTGCCAGCAGTGCAGTTTACGAGCAGTACTTC. Translating it yields CASSAVYEQYF.